This TCR beta chain was documented in a study of T-cell memory formation after mild COVID-19. Findings and caveats of the study: From day 15 to 85, contracting clones were balanced between CD4 and CD8, whereas later expanders leaned toward CD4+. Memory from before infection featured some responding clones, which suggests cross-reactive memory joined.

The CDR3 runs 13 residues. Each CDR3 protein is one row after TCRdb ran MiXCR on the 5' RACE reads. The sample includes 250,000 to 350,000 distinct CDR3 sequences, roughly 15% of them seen just once. In the case of this clonotype: Its antigen is currently unknown. An end of the junction differs from the germline gene, which may be a read error.

Material for sequencing was PBMCs or a T cell subset sorted from them (not recorded which). This clonotype was sampled from a man aged 18 to 29 who had mild COVID-19 (a few samples of this study predate the infection). Cell type and time point are not known. The rearrangement links TRBV12-3 or TRBV12-4 to TRBJ1-2, with a possible D match to TRBD1 (6 bases). CDR3 in amino acids: CDSSLRQARGYTF. The DNA for the CDR3 is TGTGACAGCAGTTTAAGACAGGCTCGGGGCTACACCTTC.